The 10 T cell receptor beta chains reported below all come from one sample, sequenced in a study of T-cell reconstitution after alpha-beta-depleted transplantation in children. Preparation of the TCRbeta library was carried out with unique molecular identifiers. TCRdb recomputed calls from the PCR reads with MiXCR, one row per CDR3 protein. The table includes hundreds of thousands of distinct CDR3 sequences, about a sixth detected once. This specimen consisted of PBMCs from the stem cell graft donor, obtained from the stem cell graft. The receptors derive from a human donor who donated a stem cell graft to a child with acute lymphoblastic leukemia.

V usage is TRBV15 and J usage is TRBJ2-4; D assignment may be TRBD1 or TRBD2 (5 bases each). This CDR3 comprises 18 residues. CDR1 LNHNV and CDR2 YYDKDF come from the germline V gene (reference sequence). V dropped 0 bases and J dropped 1 base, with 16 bases sitting between them. The CDR3 reads CATSRDNRDGEAKNIQYF. CDR3 sequence (DNA): TGTGCCACCAGCAGAGATAATCGGGACGGGGAGGCCAAAAACATTCAGTACTTC.

The table lists this clonotype with a few counts. The chain joins TRBV29-1 to TRBJ2-3; 7 bases are a match to TRBD2. CDR1 is SQVTM and CDR2 is ANQGSEA in the germline V gene. V lost 6 bases and J lost 4; bases outside the gene matches: 22. The CDR3 has 18 residues. This chain's CDR3 is CSVERSGKSAGDADTQYF. CDR3 DNA: TGCAGCGTGGAGAGGTCAGGGAAATCGGCGGGAGATGCAGATACGCAGTATTTT.

J is TRBJ2-7 and V is TRBV29-1; D may correspond to TRBD1 or TRBD2 (5 bases each). This CDR3 is built from 12 residues. CDR1 SQVTM and CDR2 ANQGSEA come from the germline V gene. Trimming took 4 bases from V and 7 from J, leaving 14 bases between them. The CDR3 bases are TGCAGCGTTGCCGGGGCTGTGGGTGAGCAGTACTTC. It yields the protein CSVAGAVGEQYF.

The table lists this clonotype with a few counts. The chain combines TRBV7-2 with TRBJ1-2; TRBD1 might be the D (5 bases). The CDR3 has 14 residues. Trimming cost V 1 base and J 3 bases, with 9 bases left between them. Looked up from germline, CDR1 is SGHTA and CDR2 is FQGNSA. DNA of the CDR3: TGTGCCAGCAGCTTAGACGGGGGGGACTATGGCTACACCTTC. This translates into CASSLDGGDYGYTF. Together with reference TRBV7-2 and TRBJ1-2, the CDR3 gives the full variable domain: GAGVSQSPSNKVTEKGKDVELRCDPISGHTALYWYRQSLGQGLEFLIYFQGNSAPDKSGLPSDRFSAERTGGSVSTLTIQRTQQEDSAVYLCASSLDGGDYGYTFGSGTRLTVV.

The chain has TRBV29-1 and TRBJ2-3; no reliable D call. Germline V gene lookup returns CDR1 SQVTM and CDR2 ANQGSEA. The CDR3 sequence is 13 residues long. Trimming took off 3 bases at V and 2 bases at J, with 9 bases between the two ends. The CDR3 DNA sequence: TGCAGCGTTGACCCCGACATCACAGATACGCAGTATTTT. It specifies CSVDPDITDTQYF.

This clonotype was found a few times. V is TRBV5-1 and J is TRBJ2-1; TRBD2 might be the D (5 bases). Germline-derived CDR1 and CDR2 are SGHRS and YFSETQ. The CDR3 consists of 15 residues. Trimming cost V 1 base and J 1 base, with 9 bases left between them. The chain's CDR3 is CASSLRSGSYNEQFF. In nucleotides, the CDR3 is TGCGCCAGCAGCTTGCGGAGCGGTTCCTACAATGAGCAGTTCTTC.

V gene TRBV6-1 combines with J gene TRBJ1-1; D ambiguous. Germline V CDR1 and CDR2: MNHNS, SASEGT. CDR3 length: 14 residues. V gave up 7 bases and J gave up 0 bases, with 12 bases separating them. For the CDR3, the DNA is TGTGCCAGCACGACAAGGGCAATGAACACTGAAGCTTTCTTT. Translation: CASTTRAMNTEAFF.

This clonotype was observed a few times. The chain couples TRBV12-3 or TRBV12-4 to TRBJ2-1; D is perhaps TRBD2 (5 bases). The CDR3 is 11 residues long. With 5 bases removed from V and 12 bases from J, the gap between germline ends came to 11 bases. CDR3 residues: CASSPSGVQFF. CDR3 sequence (DNA): TGTGCCAGCAGTCCGAGCGGCGTGCAGTTCTTC.

This clonotype was recorded a few times. This chain links TRBV3-1 with TRBJ2-1, with 7 positions matching TRBD1. From germline, CDR1 is LGHDT and CDR2 YNNKEL (reference sequence). CDR3 length equals 19 residues. Trimming removed 0 bases from V and 11 bases from J; junction bases left unmatched: 22. CDR3 DNA sequence: TGTGCCAGCAGCCAAGATGGGCAGGGGGTGCCCCAGACAATGAATAAGCAGTTCTTC. Translating gives CASSQDGQGVPQTMNKQFF.

This clonotype was seen a handful of times. The V gene is TRBV30, the J gene TRBJ2-7, with 7 bases that match TRBD2. V gave up 3 bases and J gave up 0 bases; unmatched junction bases: 8. Germline CDR1 is GTSNPN and CDR2 is SVGIG (reference sequence). This CDR3 is built from 15 residues. CDR3 region: CAWRRRESYSYEQYF. The CDR3 DNA reads as TGTGCCTGGAGACGGCGGGAGAGCTACTCCTACGAGCAGTACTTC.